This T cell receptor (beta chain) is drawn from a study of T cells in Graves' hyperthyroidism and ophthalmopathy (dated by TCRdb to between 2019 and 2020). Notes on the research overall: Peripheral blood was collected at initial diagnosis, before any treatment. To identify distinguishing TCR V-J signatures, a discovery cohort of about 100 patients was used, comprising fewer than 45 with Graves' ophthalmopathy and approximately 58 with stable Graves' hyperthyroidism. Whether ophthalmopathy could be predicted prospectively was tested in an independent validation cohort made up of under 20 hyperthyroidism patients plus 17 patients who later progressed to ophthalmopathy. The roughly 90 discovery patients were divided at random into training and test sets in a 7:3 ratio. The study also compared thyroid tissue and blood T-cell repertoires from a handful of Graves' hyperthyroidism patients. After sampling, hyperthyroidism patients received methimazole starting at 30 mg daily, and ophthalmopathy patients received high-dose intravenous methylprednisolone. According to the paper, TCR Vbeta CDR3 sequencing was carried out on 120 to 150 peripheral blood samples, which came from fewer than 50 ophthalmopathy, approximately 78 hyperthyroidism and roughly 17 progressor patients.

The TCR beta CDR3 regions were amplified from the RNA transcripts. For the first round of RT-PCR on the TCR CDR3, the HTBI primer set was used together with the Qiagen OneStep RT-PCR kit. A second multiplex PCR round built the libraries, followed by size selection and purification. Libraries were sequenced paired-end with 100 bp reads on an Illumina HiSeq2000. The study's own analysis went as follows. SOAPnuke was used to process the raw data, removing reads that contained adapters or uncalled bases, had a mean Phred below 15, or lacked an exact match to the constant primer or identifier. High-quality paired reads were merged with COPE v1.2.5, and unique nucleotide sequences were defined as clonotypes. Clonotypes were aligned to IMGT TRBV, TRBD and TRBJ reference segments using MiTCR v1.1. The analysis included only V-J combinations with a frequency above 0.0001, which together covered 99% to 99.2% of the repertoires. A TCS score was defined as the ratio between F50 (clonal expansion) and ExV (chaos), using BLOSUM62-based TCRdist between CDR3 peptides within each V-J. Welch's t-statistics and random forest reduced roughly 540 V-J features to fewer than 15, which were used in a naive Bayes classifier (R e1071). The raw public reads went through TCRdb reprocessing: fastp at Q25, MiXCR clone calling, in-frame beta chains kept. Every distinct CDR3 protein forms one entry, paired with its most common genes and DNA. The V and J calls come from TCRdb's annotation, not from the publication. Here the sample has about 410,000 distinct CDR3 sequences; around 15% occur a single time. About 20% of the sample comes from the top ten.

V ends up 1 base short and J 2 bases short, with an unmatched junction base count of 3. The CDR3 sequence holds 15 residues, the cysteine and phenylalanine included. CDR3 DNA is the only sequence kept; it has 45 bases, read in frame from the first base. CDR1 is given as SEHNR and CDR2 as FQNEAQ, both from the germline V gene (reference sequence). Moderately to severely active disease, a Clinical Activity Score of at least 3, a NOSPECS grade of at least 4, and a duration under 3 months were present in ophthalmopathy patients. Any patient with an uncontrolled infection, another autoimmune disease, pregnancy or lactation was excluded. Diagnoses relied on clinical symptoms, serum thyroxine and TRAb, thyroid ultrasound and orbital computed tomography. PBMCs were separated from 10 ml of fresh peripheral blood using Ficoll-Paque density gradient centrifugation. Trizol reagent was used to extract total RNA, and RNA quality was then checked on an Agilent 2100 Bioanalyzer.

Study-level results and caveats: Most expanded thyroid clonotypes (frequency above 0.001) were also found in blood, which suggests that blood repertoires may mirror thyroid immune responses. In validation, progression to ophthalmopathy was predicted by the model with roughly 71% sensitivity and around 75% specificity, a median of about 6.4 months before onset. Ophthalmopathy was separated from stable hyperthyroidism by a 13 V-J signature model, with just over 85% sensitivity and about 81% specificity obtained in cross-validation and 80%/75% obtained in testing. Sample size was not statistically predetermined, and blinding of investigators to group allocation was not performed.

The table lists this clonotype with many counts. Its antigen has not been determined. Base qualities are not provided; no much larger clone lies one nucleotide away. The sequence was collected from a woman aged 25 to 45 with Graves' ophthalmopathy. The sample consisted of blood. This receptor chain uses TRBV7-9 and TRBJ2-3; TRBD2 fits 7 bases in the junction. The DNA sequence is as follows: TGTGCCAGCAGCTTAGTGGGGACTAACACAGATACGCAGTATTTT. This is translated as CASSLVGTNTDTQYF. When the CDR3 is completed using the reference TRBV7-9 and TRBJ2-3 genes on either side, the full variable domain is DTGVSQNPRHKITKRGQNVTFRCDPISEHNRLYWYRQTLGQGPEFLTYFQNEAQLEKSRLLSDRFSAERPKGSFSTLEIQRTEQGDSAMYLCASSLVGTNTDTQYFGPGTRLTVL.